This T cell receptor beta chain was sequenced in a study of shared clonotypes between healthy human individuals. Across the study: Plates per donor: three CD4 naive, three CD4 memory, two CD8 naive, one CD8 memory. Study-wide findings and caveats: Generally, estimated richness proved larger in naive subsets than it did in memory subsets. Among non-shared clonotypes, generation probabilities were lower than among those shared by all four donors.

The CDR3 spans 14 residues. The V gene's germline CDR1 is SNHLY and CDR2 FYNNEI. V shed 7 bases and J 4 bases; nucleotides not matched to a gene: 3. Here immunoSEQ multiplex PCR was the method, and the copy in TCRdb shows in-frame clones only, minus some. Here the sample spans roughly 760,000 clones, around 72% being singletons. Remarks on this clone: The target antigen is unknown.

The sample consisted of memory CD4+ T cells sorted from blood. Subset: CD45RA-negative fraction. This receptor was taken from a woman younger than 45 in good health. The V and J genes are TRBV2 and TRBJ2-1; 11 bases are shared with TRBD2. CDR3 in amino acids: CASNRLAGYNEQFF. The CDR3 coding sequence is TGTGCCAGCAACCGACTAGCGGGGTACAATGAGCAGTTCTTC.